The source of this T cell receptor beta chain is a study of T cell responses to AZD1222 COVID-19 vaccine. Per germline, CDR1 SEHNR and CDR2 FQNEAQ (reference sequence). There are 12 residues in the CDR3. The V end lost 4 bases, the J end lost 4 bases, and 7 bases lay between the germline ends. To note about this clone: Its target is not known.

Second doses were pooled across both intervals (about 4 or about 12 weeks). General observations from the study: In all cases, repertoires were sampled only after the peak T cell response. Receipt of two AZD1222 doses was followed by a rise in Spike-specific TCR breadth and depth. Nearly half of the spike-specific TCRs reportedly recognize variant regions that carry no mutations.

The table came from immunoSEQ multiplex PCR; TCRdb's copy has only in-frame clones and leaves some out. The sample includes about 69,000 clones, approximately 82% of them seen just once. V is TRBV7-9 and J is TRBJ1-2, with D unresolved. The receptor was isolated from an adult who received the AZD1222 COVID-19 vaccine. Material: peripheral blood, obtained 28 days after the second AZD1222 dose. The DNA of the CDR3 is TGTGCCAGCAGCTCCACTTCCTATGGCTACACCTTC. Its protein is CASSSTSYGYTF.